Listed here are 17 T cell receptor beta chains from one sample, sequenced in a study of beta chain features in type 1 diabetes. Overall study findings and caveats: In every one of the four CD4+ subsets, TCRB CDR3s were moderately but significantly shorter in Type 1 diabetes patients.

Their cognate antigens are unknown. Expressed TCRB transcripts were sequenced, since all the RNA that had been isolated was reverse transcribed. Profiling relied on immunoSEQ multiplex PCR, and the TCRdb table lists in-frame clones only, not all of them. The sample holds over 650,000 clones, about an eighth seen once. Sequenced: naive CD4+ T cells from blood. The receptors shown here come from a young man with type 1 diabetes.

This clone has just a few counts. Other DNA sequences in the sample encode the same CDR3. The chain employs TRBV7-2 and TRBJ2-3, with a possible D match to TRBD1 (6 bases). Germline V gives CDR1 SGHTA, CDR2 FQGNSA. The CDR3 has 14 amino acids. V was clipped by 0 bases and J by 5 bases, with 9 bases between them. CDR3 in DNA: TGTGCCAGCAGCTTAGCGGGGGCGGTAGATACGCAGTATTTT. The encoded protein is CASSLAGAVDTQYF.

This sequence joins TRBV2 and TRBJ1-5; D remains ambiguous. Per germline, CDR1 SNHLY and CDR2 FYNNEI. The CDR3 has 14 residues. Trimming cost V 4 bases and J 7 bases, with 14 bases left between them. The chain's CDR3 is CASSVPIQGQPQHF. DNA of the CDR3: TGTGCCAGCAGTGTCCCGATCCAAGGGCAGCCCCAGCATTTT.

This clone was picked up a small number of times. This sequence joins TRBV18 and TRBJ2-4; no clear D. The CDR3 is 13 residues long. From germline, CDR1 is KGHSH and CDR2 LQKENI. V was pared by 5 bases and J by 2 bases, with 7 bases between. The CDR3 reads CASSDGTKNIQYF. The DNA for the CDR3 is TGTGCCAGCTCAGATGGTACCAAAAACATTCAGTACTTC.

The chain recombines TRBV30 with TRBJ1-1; no firm D call. Germline V CDR1 and CDR2: GTSNPN, SVGIG (reference sequence). The length of the CDR3 is 13 residues. Trimming cost V 0 bases and J 1 base, with 6 bases left between them. The CDR3 reads CAWSVAENTEAFF. The CDR3, as DNA: TGTGCCTGGAGTGTGGCGGAGAACACTGAAGCTTTCTTT.

The chain links TRBV7-8 to TRBJ2-4; TRBD2 agrees at 10 bases. The CDR3 sequence is 16 residues long. The germline CDR1 and CDR2 sequences are SGHVS and FQNEAQ. With 5 bases clipped from V and 3 bases from J, the junction kept 7 bases outside the gene matches. The CDR3 DNA reads as TGTGCCAGCAGCCCTCGGGTAGCGGGAGGCAAAAACATTCAGTACTTC. Its translation is CASSPRVAGGKNIQYF.

In this sample, this clone turned up a few times. The gene calls are TRBV5-6 and TRBJ1-5; D is ambiguous. CDR1 is SGHDT, CDR2 YYEEEE, per germline. Deletions cut 0 bases from V and 5 bases from J, with 9 bases between. The CDR3 is 14 residues long. The CDR3 region is CASSLEQDYQPQHF. CDR3 in DNA: TGTGCCAGCAGCTTGGAACAAGATTATCAGCCCCAGCATTTT. Looking up the rest from reference TRBV5-6 and TRBJ1-5 gives the full variable domain: DAGVTQSPTHLIKTRGQQVTLRCSPKSGHDTVSWYQQALGQGPQFIFQYYEEEERQRGNFPDRFSGHQFPNYSSELNVNALLLGDSALYLCASSLEQDYQPQHFGDGTRLSIL.

In this sample, this clone turned up a few times. V usage is TRBV4-2 and J usage is TRBJ1-5, with 10 bases fitting TRBD1. Germline V gene data show CDR1 as LGHNA and CDR2 as YNFKEQ. This CDR3 region has 17 residues. Unmatched junction bases numbered 7, after V lost 1 base and J lost 4 bases. The CDR3 DNA reads TGTGCCAGCAGCCAAGGCTCCGGGACAGGGGAGAATCAGCCCCAGCATTTT. This codes for CASSQGSGTGENQPQHF.

The V and J genes are TRBV7-3 and TRBJ1-2; unclear D gene. This CDR3 has 13 amino acids. Germline V lookup: CDR1 SGHTA, CDR2 FQGTGA. With 1 base removed from V and 6 bases from J, the gap between germline ends came to 9 bases. The DNA of the CDR3 is TGTGCCAGCAGCTTAAGTTTAGGGAATGGCTACACCTTC. It yields the protein CASSLSLGNGYTF.

This chain connects TRBV9 to TRBJ2-1, with D tentatively TRBD2 (6 bases). CDR1 SGDLS and CDR2 YYNGEE come from the germline V gene. CDR3 size: 16 residues. With 6 bases removed from V and 0 bases from J, the gap between germline ends came to 16 bases. The DNA for the CDR3 is TGTGCCAGCACCGCCGGGACTTCGCCCTCCTACAATGAGCAGTTCTTC. As protein: CASTAGTSPSYNEQFF.

This clone appeared a few times. The genes are TRBV30 and TRBJ1-6; D ambiguous. The CDR3 totals 12 residues. V dropped 0 bases and J dropped 7 bases, with 4 bases sitting between them. Germline V gene lookup returns CDR1 GTSNPN and CDR2 SVGIG (reference sequence). CDR3 in amino acids: CAWSVQNSPLHF. CDR3 DNA sequence: TGTGCCTGGAGTGTACAGAATTCACCCCTCCACTTT.

This clone was found a few times. The chain has TRBV10-3 and TRBJ1-6, with a weak D call TRBD1 (5 bases). This CDR3 contains 20 residues. Germline CDR1 and CDR2: ENHRY and SYGVKD. Trimming stripped 3 bases from V and 8 bases from J, with 29 bases between. CDR3 loop: CAISDRLKMRTRKGDSPLHF. The CDR3 DNA sequence: TGTGCCATCAGTGATCGTTTGAAAATGCGAACGAGAAAAGGGGATTCACCCCTCCACTTT.

This clone was observed a few times. This chain links TRBV9 with TRBJ2-2; 7 nucleotides line up with TRBD1. The CDR3 totals 19 residues. V lost 4 bases to trimming and J lost 3 bases; unmatched junction nucleotides: 18. Germline loops: CDR1 SGDLS, CDR2 YYNGEE. In DNA, the CDR3 is TGTGCCAGCAGCCAAACAAACATCCTAAGGGGGCCCGACACCGGGGAGCTGTTTTTT. Encoded protein: CASSQTNILRGPDTGELFF. Variable domain in full (rest from reference TRBV9 and TRBJ2-2): DSGVTQTPKHLITATGQRVTLRCSPRSGDLSVYWYQQSLDQGLQFLIQYYNGEERAKGNILERFSAQQFPDLHSELNLSSLELGDSALYFCASSQTNILRGPDTGELFFGEGSRLTVL.

The chain combines TRBV7-9 with TRBJ2-4; D gene uncertain. Germline V gene lookup returns CDR1 SEHNR and CDR2 FQNEAQ (reference sequence). Trimming stripped 5 bases from V and 7 bases from J, with 12 bases between. The CDR3 contains 13 residues. The CDR3 sequence: CASSLGLWNIQYF. The DNA of the CDR3 is TGTGCCAGCAGCCTGGGGTTGTGGAACATTCAGTACTTC.

In its sample, this clone was seen a few times. The chain joins TRBV10-3 to TRBJ2-5; no clear D. Trimming shortened V by 4 bases and J by 2 bases, and 11 bases separated the two germline ends. Germline V gene data show CDR1 as ENHRY and CDR2 as SYGVKD. This CDR3 is 14 amino acids long. CDR3 protein: CAISATGLQETQYF. The CDR3 DNA follows: TGTGCCATCAGTGCGACCGGCCTTCAAGAGACCCAGTACTTC.

The rearrangement links TRBV4-2 to TRBJ1-2; 10 nucleotides match TRBD1. Looked up from germline, CDR1 is LGHNA and CDR2 is YNFKEQ. Losses at the gene ends were 3 bases for V and 4 bases for J; bases not matched to a gene: 11. The length of the CDR3 is 17 residues. The CDR3 reads CASSHDRGQSLGYGYTF. Here the CDR3 DNA reads TGTGCCAGCAGCCACGACAGGGGGCAATCGTTAGGCTATGGCTACACCTTC.

This sequence joins TRBV7-2 and TRBJ2-7; possible D gene TRBD2, 6 bases. The CDR3 runs 15 residues. The V gene lost 1 base and the J gene lost 5 bases, with 15 bases spanning the gap. The germline CDR1 and CDR2 sequences are SGHTA and FQGNSA. The CDR3 region has the DNA TGTGCCAGCAGCTTAGTGCGAGCTCGGGAGAACGAGCAGTACTTC. Protein product: CASSLVRARENEQYF. The complete variable domain, with remaining parts taken from reference TRBV7-2 and TRBJ2-7, reads GAGVSQSPSNKVTEKGKDVELRCDPISGHTALYWYRQSLGQGLEFLIYFQGNSAPDKSGLPSDRFSAERTGGSVSTLTIQRTQQEDSAVYLCASSLVRARENEQYFGPGTRLTVT.

This clone was detected a few times. The chain combines TRBV7-3 with TRBJ1-2; D is perhaps TRBD1 (5 bases). V dropped 1 base and J dropped 3 bases, with 12 bases sitting between them. The CDR3 loop spans 15 amino acids. The germline V gene encodes CDR1 SGHTA and CDR2 FQGTGA. The CDR3: CASSLRGGGDYGYTF. CDR3 DNA: TGTGCCAGCAGCTTAAGGGGCGGCGGGGACTATGGCTACACCTTC.